This is a list of T cell receptor beta chains from one sample in a study of regulatory T cells in long-lasting Graves disease. MiXCR was run by TCRdb on the multiplex PCR reads, yielding one entry per CDR3 protein. The sample holds almost 350,000 distinct CDR3 sequences, less than 20% seen once. The specimen was peripheral blood mononuclear cells (PBMCs), collected when the disease was refractory, from a patient treated with antithyroid drugs. Receptors were obtained from a female donor with Graves disease. Both conserved end residues are part of each CDR3. A D gene is named only where the DNA matches it firmly. A clone size is listed for some rows: how often the clone was seen (once, few, many), or a class if it is expanded.

CDR3nt: TGTGCCAGCAGTCGACGGATTATGAACACTGAAGCTTTCTTT
CDR3aa: CASSRRIMNTEAFF
v_gene: TRBV2
d_gene: .
j_gene: TRBJ1-1
abundance: many
len: 14

CDR3nt: TGTGCCAGCAGCCAAGGGGTTGCCTATGGCTACACCTTC
CDR3aa: CASSQGVAYGYTF
v_gene: TRBV14
d_gene: .
j_gene: TRBJ1-2
abundance: few
len: 13

CDR3nt: TGTGCCACCAGGGACGTGGGACACACTTACTCTCCCCGGCTCTTT
CDR3aa: CATRDVGHTYSPRLF
v_gene: TRBV6-1
d_gene: .
j_gene: TRBJ1-6
abundance: few
len: 15

CDR3nt: TGTGCCATCAGTCGACAGACCTACGAGCAGTACTTC
CDR3aa: CAISRQTYEQYF
v_gene: TRBV10-3
d_gene: .
j_gene: TRBJ2-7
abundance: many
len: 12

CDR3nt: TGCAGTGCTACTTCTGGGACAGAAAAAGCTTTCTTT
CDR3aa: CSATSGTEKAFF
v_gene: TRBV20-1
d_gene: TRBD1
j_gene: TRBJ1-1
abundance: many
len: 12

CDR3nt: TGTGCCTGGAGTCATGGACACTTCTACGAGCAGTACTTC
CDR3aa: CAWSHGHFYEQYF
v_gene: TRBV30
d_gene: .
j_gene: TRBJ2-7
abundance: many
len: 13

CDR3nt: TGTGCCAGCGGCACGGGACTAGCGGAGACCTACGAGCAGTACTTC
CDR3aa: CASGTGLAETYEQYF
v_gene: TRBV3-1
d_gene: TRBD2
j_gene: TRBJ2-7
abundance: many
len: 15

CDR3nt: TGTGCCAGCAGCTTAGTTCCCGCCGCCGAGCAGTACTTC
CDR3aa: CASSLVPAAEQYF
v_gene: TRBV7-8
d_gene: .
j_gene: TRBJ2-7
abundance: many
len: 13

CDR3nt: TGTGCCAGCAGTCCCGAGTCGACCCAGTACTTC
CDR3aa: CASSPESTQYF
v_gene: TRBV28
d_gene: .
j_gene: TRBJ2-5
abundance: many
len: 11

CDR3nt: TGTGCCAGCAGGCCCAGGGGAGGCCACGACTACGAGCAGTACTTC
CDR3aa: CASRPRGGHDYEQYF
v_gene: TRBV7-2
d_gene: .
j_gene: TRBJ2-7
abundance: .
len: 15

CDR3nt: TGTGCCAGCAGGCAGCGGCCCACAGATACGCAGTATTTT
CDR3aa: CASRQRPTDTQYF
v_gene: TRBV2
d_gene: .
j_gene: TRBJ2-3
abundance: .
len: 13

CDR3nt: TGTGCTAGTGGTTTGGTACTCGGGGCAGCGGGAGGGCCCTATGGAACCGGGGAGCTGTTTTTT
CDR3aa: CASGLVLGAAGGPYGTGELFF
v_gene: TRBV12-5
d_gene: TRBD2
j_gene: TRBJ2-2
abundance: .
len: 21

CDR3nt: TGTGCCAGCACCAAGACAGGGGAGGCCTACGAGCAGTACTTC
CDR3aa: CASTKTGEAYEQYF
v_gene: TRBV28
d_gene: TRBD1
j_gene: TRBJ2-7
abundance: many
len: 14

CDR3nt: TGTGCCAGCAGCTACCCGGACAGGGTGAACGAGCAGTACTTC
CDR3aa: CASSYPDRVNEQYF
v_gene: TRBV28
d_gene: TRBD1
j_gene: TRBJ2-7
abundance: many
len: 14